Below, 8 T cell receptor beta chains from the same sample are listed, as sequenced in a study of regulatory T cells in long-lasting Graves disease. As for time point: persistent/refractory GD, antithyroid drugs over 5 years with positive TRAb. From PBMCs, RNA was extracted and then used to make the TCR library. For TCR beta, libraries came from iRepertoire HTBI primers and Arm-PCR of CDR3 regions. TCRdb used MiXCR to reprocess the multiplex PCR reads, holding one entry per CDR3 protein. The sample holds approximately 360,000 distinct CDR3 sequences, approximately 23% seen once. The specimen comprised peripheral blood mononuclear cells (PBMCs), sampled when the disease was refractory, from a patient treated with antithyroid drugs. These receptors were collected from a woman in her 40s with Graves disease.

This clonotype showed up many times. This chain connects TRBV28 to TRBJ2-7, with 8 bases fitting TRBD2. The CDR3 is 15 amino acids. Germline values: CDR1 MDHEN, CDR2 SYDVKM. Unmatched junction bases numbered 8, after V lost 4 bases and J lost 3 bases. Here the CDR3 DNA reads TGTGCCAGCAGTTGGCCCGGGGGGGCTGGCTACGAGCAGTACTTC. It is translated as CASSWPGGAGYEQYF.

This clonotype has ten or more counts. This chain connects TRBV28 to TRBJ2-5; 11 bases line up with TRBD1. Germline CDR1 and CDR2: MDHEN and SYDVKM. V was pared by 0 bases and J by 1 base, with 1 base of the junction left unmatched. There are 16 residues in the CDR3. CDR3 residues: CASSLWGQGGQETQYF. The CDR3 DNA is TGTGCCAGCAGTTTATGGGGACAGGGGGGCCAAGAGACCCAGTACTTC.

V and J are TRBV19 and TRBJ2-5; TRBD1 matches 7 bases. Germline V gene lookup returns CDR1 LNHDA and CDR2 SQIVND (reference sequence). After removal of 0 bases from V and 2 bases from J, the junction contained 3 bases not matched to a gene. The CDR3 runs to 15 residues. CDR3 coding DNA: TGTGCCAGTAGTATAGAGGGGGACAGACAAGAGACCCAGTACTTC. This sequence encodes CASSIEGDRQETQYF.

This clonotype occurred a few times. The V call is TRBV27, the J call TRBJ2-1, with 10 bases matching TRBD2. The length of the CDR3 is 15 residues. CDR1 is MNHEY and CDR2 is SMNVEV in the germline V gene (reference sequence). With V trimmed by 6 bases and J by 7 bases, 9 bases remained unmatched. DNA of the CDR3: TGTGCCAGCAGCGCTAGCGGGAGAAGGAGGAATGAGCAGTTCTTC. It specifies CASSASGRRRNEQFF.

This clonotype was detected ten times or more. For the CDR3, the DNA is TGTGCCAGCAAAAGGAGCGAACAAGAGACCCAGTACTTC. It codes for CASKRSEQETQYF. This chain joins TRBV2 and TRBJ2-5; D not resolved. CDR1 SNHLY and CDR2 FYNNEI come from the germline V gene. The V end lost 7 bases, the J end lost 2 bases, and 11 bases lay between the germline ends. The CDR3 length is 13 residues.

The rearrangement uses TRBV5-1 and TRBJ2-3, with a tentative D call TRBD2 (6 bases). CDR3 length: 15 amino acids. Germline lookup yields CDR1 SGHRS and CDR2 YFSETQ. The V end lost 3 bases, the J end lost 2 bases, and 13 bases lay between the germline ends. CDR3 residues: CASSSGSGHTDTQYF. The CDR3 nucleotides read TGCGCCAGCAGCTCCGGTAGCGGCCACACAGATACGCAGTATTTT.

This clonotype was counted at least ten times. V usage is TRBV28 and J usage is TRBJ2-6; no firm D call. Germline assignment: CDR1 MDHEN and CDR2 SYDVKM. This CDR3 has 15 residues. Trimming removed 5 bases at V and 2 bases at J, with 10 bases between. The CDR3: CASSNTDPGANVLTF. CDR3 in DNA: TGTGCCAGCAGTAACACCGACCCTGGGGCCAACGTCCTGACTTTC. The full variable domain, rest sourced from reference TRBV28 and TRBJ2-6, is DVKVTQSSRYLVKRTGEKVFLECVQDMDHENMFWYRQDPGLGLRLIYFSYDVKMKEKGDIPEGYSVSREKKERFSLILESASTNQTSMYLCASSNTDPGANVLTFGAGSRLTVL.

This clonotype showed up just a few times. J is TRBJ2-7 and V is TRBV7-9; D might be TRBD1 (5 bases). The CDR3 is made up of 15 amino acids. Germline CDR1 is SEHNR and CDR2 is FQNEAQ (reference sequence). V lost 3 bases to trimming and J lost 2 bases, with 14 bases between them. The CDR3 DNA is TGTGCCAGCAGCTTTCCTAAAAGGGGAACCTACGAGCAGTACTTC. Protein: CASSFPKRGTYEQYF.